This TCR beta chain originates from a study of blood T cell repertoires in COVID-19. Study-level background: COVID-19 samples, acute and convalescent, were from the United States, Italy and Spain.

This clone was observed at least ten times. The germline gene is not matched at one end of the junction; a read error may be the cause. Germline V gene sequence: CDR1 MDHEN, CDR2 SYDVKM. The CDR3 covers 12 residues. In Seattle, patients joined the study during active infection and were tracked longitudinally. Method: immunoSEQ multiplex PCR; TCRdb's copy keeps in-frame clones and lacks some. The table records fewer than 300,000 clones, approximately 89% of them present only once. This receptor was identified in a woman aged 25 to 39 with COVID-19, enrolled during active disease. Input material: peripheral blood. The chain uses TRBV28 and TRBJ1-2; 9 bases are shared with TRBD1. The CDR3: CASSFTGGSILF. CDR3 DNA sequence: TGTGCCAGCAGTTTTACAGGGGGCTCTATCCTCTTC.